Below are 10 T cell receptor beta chains sequenced from a single sample in a study of lymphopenia after photon versus proton radiotherapy. Here immunoSEQ multiplex PCR was the method, and the copy in TCRdb shows in-frame clones only, minus some. The table includes 68,000 or so clones, roughly 93% detected once. Sequences were derived from peripheral blood, sampled from a patient treated with photon-based radiotherapy. These receptors all come from a woman aged 70-85 years with pancreatic cancer.

The CDR3 loop is CASSLEGGGEQYF. CDR3 sequence (DNA): TGCGCCAGCAGCTTGGAGGGAGGAGGGGAGCAGTACTTC. The chain combines TRBV5-1 with TRBJ2-7; possibly TRBD2 for D (6 bases). In germline, CDR1 is SGHRS, CDR2 YFSETQ. Between the trimmed V and J ends, which lost 0 bases and 7 bases, there was a span of 11 bases. CDR3 length equals 13 residues.

V usage is TRBV9 and J usage is TRBJ2-5; D possibly corresponds to TRBD2 (6 bases). The V gene's germline CDR1 is SGDLS and CDR2 YYNGEE. The CDR3 is 13 amino acids. V lost 5 bases and J lost 3, with 11 bases in between. The CDR3 protein is CASSGGSKETQYF. CDR3 nucleotides: TGTGCCAGCAGTGGAGGGAGTAAAGAGACCCAGTACTTC.

The CDR3 spells CASSLGRYSPLHF. The CDR3, as DNA: TGTGCCAGCAGTTTGGGTCGGTATTCACCCCTCCACTTT. The chain links TRBV6-5 to TRBJ1-6; D call uncertain. The CDR3 is 13 residues long. The germline V gene has CDR1 MNHEY and CDR2 SVGAGI. The V end was cut by 4 bases, the J end by 8 bases, with 9 bases between.

The chain uses TRBV2 and TRBJ2-5; D remains ambiguous. The length of the CDR3 is 13 residues. Germline lookup yields CDR1 SNHLY and CDR2 FYNNEI. Trimming shortened V by 7 bases and J by 3 bases, and 12 bases separated the two germline ends. CDR3 nucleotide sequence: TGTGCCAGCACCGAAATAGCAAAAGAGACCCAGTACTTC. This codes for CASTEIAKETQYF.

This chain uses TRBV5-5 with TRBJ2-7; TRBD1 or TRBD2 may be the D gene (5 bases each). Germline V gives CDR1 SGHKS, CDR2 YYEKEE (reference sequence). The CDR3 sequence is 16 residues long. Trimming removed 0 bases from V and 0 bases from J, with 13 bases in between. The CDR3 spells CASSLAGAVSSYEQYF. In DNA form, the CDR3 reads TGTGCCAGCAGCTTGGCCGGGGCCGTTAGCTCCTACGAGCAGTACTTC.

The J gene is TRBJ2-1, the V gene TRBV28, with 8 bases fitting TRBD2. The CDR3 extends over 15 amino acids. Germline V CDR1 and CDR2: MDHEN, SYDVKM. Unmatched junction bases numbered 4, after V lost 3 bases and J lost 3 bases. This chain's CDR3 is CASSLPGTSYNEQFF. In DNA form, the CDR3 reads TGTGCCAGCAGTTTGCCCGGGACTAGCTACAATGAGCAGTTCTTC.

In DNA, the CDR3 is TGTGCCAGCAGCGTCAGGGGAGGTAGCAATCAGCCCCAGCATTTT. Its protein product is CASSVRGGSNQPQHF. The chain joins TRBV7-2 to TRBJ1-5; D possibly corresponds to TRBD1 (6 bases). V dropped 5 bases and J dropped 0 bases, with 11 bases sitting between them. Per the germline V gene, CDR1 is SGHTA and CDR2 is FQGNSA. There are 15 residues in the CDR3.

V is TRBV10-3 and J is TRBJ2-7, with 13 bases lining up with TRBD2. V was clipped by 7 bases and J by 2 bases; unmatched bases: 8. CDR3 size: 16 residues. In germline, CDR1 is ENHRY, CDR2 SYGVKD. The CDR3 DNA follows: TGTGCCATCACCACCGGGACTAGCGGGACCCCCTACGAGCAGTACTTC. Encoded protein: CAITTGTSGTPYEQYF.

In DNA, the CDR3 is TGTGCCAGCACCCTACTCCGGGACGGCTCATACGAGCAGTACTTC. Amino acid sequence: CASTLLRDGSYEQYF. The chain carries TRBV5-6 and TRBJ2-7, with D possibly being TRBD1 or TRBD2 (5 bases each). This CDR3 has 15 amino acids. Germline CDR1 SGHDT, CDR2 YYEEEE. V was trimmed by 6 bases and J by 4 bases, leaving 20 bases between them.

This clone turned up a few times. The chain is built from TRBV9 and TRBJ1-2, with D unresolved. This CDR3 is 13 amino acids long. Germline V lookup: CDR1 SGDLS, CDR2 YYNGEE. Trimming removed 0 bases from V and 4 bases from J, with 7 bases in between. The CDR3 protein is CASSVVVGYGYTF. The CDR3 DNA reads as TGTGCCAGCAGCGTAGTAGTGGGCTATGGCTACACCTTC. The variable domain in full, completed from reference TRBV9 and TRBJ1-2, reads DSGVTQTPKHLITATGQRVTLRCSPRSGDLSVYWYQQSLDQGLQFLIQYYNGEERAKGNILERFSAQQFPDLHSELNLSSLELGDSALYFCASSVVVGYGYTFGSGTRLTVV.